These 9 T cell receptor beta chains were sequenced from one sample in a study of blood T cell repertoires in COVID-19. The assay was immunoSEQ multiplex PCR, and TCRdb's table has in-frame clones only and misses some. Here the sample spans about 270,000 clones, 91% being singletons. Sequencing input: peripheral blood. These receptors were collected from a person aged 18 to 35 with COVID-19, enrolled during active disease.

This chain links TRBV5-6 with TRBJ2-7; a weak D match, TRBD1 (6 bases). The germline gives CDR1 SGHDT, CDR2 YYEEEE. Trimming left V 4 bases short and J 0 bases short, with 11 bases between. The CDR3 is 14 residues long. The CDR3 here is CASSPGQFSYEQYF. The CDR3 region has the DNA TGTGCCAGCAGCCCAGGACAGTTCTCCTACGAGCAGTACTTC.

The chain has TRBV7-2 and TRBJ1-3; D gene unclear. CDR3 length: 15 amino acids. V lost 6 bases to trimming and J lost 0 bases, with 12 bases between them. The germline CDR1 and CDR2 sequences are SGHTA and FQGNSA. The CDR3 reads CASREDGVSGNTIYF. The CDR3 DNA is TGTGCCAGCAGGGAAGACGGGGTCTCTGGAAACACCATATATTTT.

This clone appeared a few times. The chain links TRBV6-1 to TRBJ2-7; TRBD1 agrees at 8 bases. This CDR3 has 15 residues. CDR1 and CDR2 (germline): MNHNS, SASEGT. The V gene end was trimmed by 3 bases and the J gene end by 6 bases; junction bases not matched to a gene: 10. CDR3: CASSDLLGQGSEQYF. CDR3 in DNA: TGTGCCAGCAGTGACCTTCTCGGACAGGGTTCCGAGCAGTACTTC.

The chain employs TRBV11-2 and TRBJ2-7; 12 bases are a match to TRBD2. Germline CDR1 reads SGHAT; CDR2 reads FQNNGV. There are 15 residues in the CDR3. J lost 9 bases, V lost 0 bases, and 6 bases had no gene match. The CDR3 bases are TGTGCCAGCAGCTTAGATCTACTAGCGGGAGGCTGGCAGTACTTC. The encoded protein is CASSLDLLAGGWQYF.

The chain links TRBV28 to TRBJ1-1; 8 nucleotides agree with TRBD1. The length of the CDR3 is 17 residues. CDR1 and CDR2 (germline): MDHEN, SYDVKM. V was clipped by 1 base and J by 0 bases; unmatched bases: 7. CDR3 loop: CASSLYFQGALNTEAFF. The CDR3 DNA reads as TGTGCCAGCAGTTTATATTTCCAGGGGGCCCTGAACACTGAAGCTTTCTTT.

The rearrangement uses TRBV5-1 and TRBJ2-1, with TRBD2 matching 9 bases. Germline trimming cut 4 bases from V and 0 bases from J; bases unmatched to any gene: 5. The CDR3 contains 16 residues. CDR1 and CDR2 from the germline V gene are SGHRS and YFSETQ. This CDR3 reads CASSGGAGGSYNEQFF. The CDR3 DNA sequence: TGCGCCAGCAGCGGGGGAGCGGGGGGCTCCTACAATGAGCAGTTCTTC. Looking up the rest from reference TRBV5-1 and TRBJ2-1 gives the full variable domain: KAGVTQTPRYLIKTRGQQVTLSCSPISGHRSVSWYQQTPGQGLQFLFEYFSETQRNKGNFPGRFSGRQFSNSRSEMNVSTLELGDSALYLCASSGGAGGSYNEQFFGPGTRLTVL.

This clone was recorded only once. This chain connects TRBV5-1 to TRBJ2-3, with D unclear. This CDR3 is 13 amino acids long. Germline values: CDR1 SGHRS, CDR2 YFSETQ. Trimming shortened V by 3 bases and J by 4 bases, and 9 bases separated the two germline ends. The DNA for the CDR3 is TGCGCCAGCAGCTCTATCCTCGCAGATACGCAGTATTTT. This sequence encodes CASSSILADTQYF.

The chain is built from TRBV5-4 and TRBJ1-1; TRBD1 agrees at 9 bases. The germline V gene encodes CDR1 SGHNT and CDR2 YYREEE (reference sequence). The J segment lost 6 bases and the V segment lost 2 bases, leaving 5 bases of the junction unmatched. There are 14 residues in the CDR3. This CDR3 reads CASSLGDRGAEAFF. As DNA, the CDR3 is TGTGCCAGCAGCTTAGGAGACAGGGGGGCTGAAGCTTTCTTT.

V usage is TRBV2 and J usage is TRBJ2-2, with TRBD2 as a possible D gene (6 bases). CDR1 is SNHLY, CDR2 FYNNEI, per germline. There are 15 residues in the CDR3. The V end was cut by 3 bases, the J end by 4 bases, with 12 bases between. For the CDR3, the DNA is TGTGCCAGCAGTGATTACCTAGCGCCCACCGGGGAGCTGTTTTTT. Its protein product is CASSDYLAPTGELFF.